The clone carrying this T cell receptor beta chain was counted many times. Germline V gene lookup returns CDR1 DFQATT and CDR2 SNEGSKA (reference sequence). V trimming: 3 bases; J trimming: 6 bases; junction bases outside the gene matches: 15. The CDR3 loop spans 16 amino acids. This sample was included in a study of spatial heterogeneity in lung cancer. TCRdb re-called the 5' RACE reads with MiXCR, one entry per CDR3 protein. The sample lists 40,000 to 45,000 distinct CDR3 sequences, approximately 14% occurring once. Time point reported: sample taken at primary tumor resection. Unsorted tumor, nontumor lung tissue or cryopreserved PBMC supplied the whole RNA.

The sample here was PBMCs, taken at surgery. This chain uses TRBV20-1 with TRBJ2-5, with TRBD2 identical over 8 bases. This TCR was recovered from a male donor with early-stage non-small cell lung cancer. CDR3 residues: CSASQSLGTRRQTQYF. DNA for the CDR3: TGCAGTGCTAGCCAATCTCTAGGGACTAGAAGGCAGACCCAGTACTTC.